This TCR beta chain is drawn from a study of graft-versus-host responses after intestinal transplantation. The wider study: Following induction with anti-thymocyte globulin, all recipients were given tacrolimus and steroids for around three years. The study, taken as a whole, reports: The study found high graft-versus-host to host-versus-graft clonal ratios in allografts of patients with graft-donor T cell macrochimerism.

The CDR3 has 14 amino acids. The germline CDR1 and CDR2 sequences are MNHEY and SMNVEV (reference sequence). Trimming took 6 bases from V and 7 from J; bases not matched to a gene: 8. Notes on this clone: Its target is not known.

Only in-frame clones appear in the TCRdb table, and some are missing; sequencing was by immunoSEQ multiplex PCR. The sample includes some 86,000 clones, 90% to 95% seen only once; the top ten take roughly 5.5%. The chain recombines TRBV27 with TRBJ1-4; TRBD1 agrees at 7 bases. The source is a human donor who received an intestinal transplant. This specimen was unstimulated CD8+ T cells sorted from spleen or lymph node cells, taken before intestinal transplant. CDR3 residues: CASSWTGGVEKLFF. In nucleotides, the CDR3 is TGTGCCAGCAGCTGGACAGGTGGAGTTGAAAAACTGTTTTTT.